A single sample gave rise to the 27 T cell receptor beta chains below, sequenced in a study of blood T cell repertoires in COVID-19. The method was immunoSEQ multiplex PCR; TCRdb's version includes in-frame clones alone and lacks a portion of them. Here the sample spans roughly 380,000 clones, 85% to 90% being singletons. Sequenced input: PBMCs or T cells enriched from blood (not recorded which). The receptor source for this set is a young woman who had been exposed to COVID-19.

This rearrangement joins TRBV9 to TRBJ2-5; 10 nucleotides agree with TRBD1. Trimming cost V 1 base and J 2 bases; bases outside gene matches: 8. Germline CDR1 SGDLS, CDR2 YYNGEE. The CDR3 is 17 residues long. CDR3 loop: CASSVSQMGQGQETQYF. The CDR3 bases are TGTGCCAGCAGCGTAAGTCAGATGGGACAGGGGCAAGAGACCCAGTACTTC. The variable domain in full, with the rest retrieved from reference TRBV9 and TRBJ2-5, is DSGVTQTPKHLITATGQRVTLRCSPRSGDLSVYWYQQSLDQGLQFLIQYYNGEERAKGNILERFSAQQFPDLHSELNLSSLELGDSALYFCASSVSQMGQGQETQYFGPGTRLLVL.

As for this clone: An end of the junction does not agree with germline; a read error may underlie this. The genes are TRBV7-7 and TRBJ2-1; the D gene is possibly TRBD1 (5 bases). The germline gives CDR1 SSHAT, CDR2 FNYEAQ (reference sequence). This CDR3 comprises 13 residues. The CDR3 region is CASSLGANNEQFF. In DNA, the CDR3 is TGTGCTAGCAGCTTAGGGGCTAACAATGAGCAGTTCTTC.

The rearrangement links TRBV3-1 (or the pseudogene TRBV3-2) to TRBJ2-3; 11 bases map to TRBD2. CDR1 and CDR2 from the germline V gene are LGHDT and YNNKEL (reference sequence). J lost 4 bases, V lost 2 bases, and 5 bases had no gene match. The CDR3 sequence is 16 residues long. CDR3 nucleotide sequence: TGTGCCAGCAGCCAAACTAGCGGGAGTGGCGCAGATACGCAGTATTTT. This translates into CASSQTSGSGADTQYF.

CDR3 sequence (DNA): TGTGCCAGCAGCATGAGCTCTGGAAACACCATATATTTT. Protein sequence: CASSMSSGNTIYF. J is TRBJ1-3 and V is TRBV25-1; no definite D call. V gave up 6 bases and J gave up 0 bases, with 6 bases separating them. The CDR3 covers 13 residues. Germline CDR1 is MGHDK and CDR2 is SYGVNS.

This chain's CDR3 is CASSSQGAGGLYEQFF. In DNA form, the CDR3 reads TGCGCCAGCAGCTCCCAGGGCGCGGGAGGATTGTATGAGCAGTTCTTC. The chain is built from TRBV5-1 and TRBJ2-1; the match to TRBD2 covers 8 bases. Germline CDR1 and CDR2: SGHRS and YFSETQ. The V segment lost 3 bases and the J segment 8 bases; nucleotides outside the gene matches: 13. The CDR3 totals 16 residues.

This clone occurred many times. CDR3 nucleotide sequence: TGTGCCAGCAGTTCCCCCGCTGGACAGGGCAGGTCCTACGAGCAGTACTTC. This encodes CASSSPAGQGRSYEQYF. The rearrangement links TRBV28 to TRBJ2-7; TRBD1 matches at 8 bases. This CDR3 is built from 17 residues. Germline V gene lookup returns CDR1 MDHEN and CDR2 SYDVKM. Germline trimming cut 4 bases from V and 1 base from J; bases unmatched to any gene: 12.

The chain uses TRBV9 and TRBJ2-7, with D maybe TRBD2 (6 bases). This CDR3 spans 14 amino acids. Per the germline V gene, CDR1 is SGDLS and CDR2 is YYNGEE. Deletions cut 0 bases from V and 0 bases from J, with 7 bases between. In DNA, the CDR3 is TGTGCCAGCAGCGTAGGGCGGGACTCCTACGAGCAGTACTTC. It yields the protein CASSVGRDSYEQYF.

This chain links TRBV19 with TRBJ2-7, with D uncertain. CDR1 LNHDA and CDR2 SQIVND come from the germline V gene (reference sequence). Trimming left V 3 bases short and J 2 bases short, with 14 bases between. The CDR3 length is 15 residues. The CDR3 sequence: CASSIQSSGAYEQYF. The CDR3 DNA reads TGTGCCAGTAGTATTCAAAGTTCCGGAGCCTACGAGCAGTACTTC.

This clone was observed a single time. The chain couples TRBV9 to TRBJ1-1; tentatively, D is TRBD1 (6 bases). Trimming removed 3 bases from V and 8 bases from J, with 14 bases in between. The CDR3 extends over 13 amino acids. CDR1 SGDLS and CDR2 YYNGEE come from the germline V gene. The CDR3 loop is CASSDLPGTEAFF. The DNA for the CDR3 is TGTGCCAGCAGCGATCTCCCCGGGACAGAAGCTTTCTTT.

About this clone: The sample holds other DNA sequences that translate to the same CDR3. The J gene is TRBJ2-3, the V gene TRBV5-1; 9 nucleotides agree with TRBD2. CDR3 size: 16 residues. Germline CDR1 and CDR2: SGHRS and YFSETQ. Unmatched junction bases numbered 8, after V lost 4 bases and J lost 2 bases. CDR3 residues: CASSLGASGDTDTQYF. In DNA, the CDR3 is TGCGCCAGCAGCCTGGGCGCTAGCGGGGACACAGATACGCAGTATTTT.

The rearrangement links TRBV4-1 to TRBJ2-3; 7 positions agree with TRBD2. J lost 2 bases, V lost 7 bases, and 9 bases had no gene match. Per the germline V gene, CDR1 is MGHRA and CDR2 is YSYEKL. The CDR3 runs 15 residues. The CDR3 sequence is CASTRGEGFTDTQYF. CDR3 sequence (DNA): TGCGCCAGCACCCGGGGGGAGGGGTTCACAGATACGCAGTATTTT.

The chain joins TRBV11-3 to TRBJ2-7; 9 nucleotides agree with TRBD2. In germline, CDR1 is SGHNT, CDR2 YENEEA. With V trimmed by 5 bases and J by 3 bases, 11 bases remained unmatched. The CDR3 length is 16 residues. The CDR3, as DNA: TGTGCCAGCAGCCCCCGGGGGGTAGCGGGAGTCTACGAGCAGTACTTC. Translating gives CASSPRGVAGVYEQYF.

A few counts support this clone. The rearrangement joins TRBV28 to TRBJ2-7; 7 positions agree with TRBD2. Per the germline V gene, CDR1 is MDHEN and CDR2 is SYDVKM. V lost 1 base to trimming and J lost 2 bases; unmatched junction nucleotides: 8. CDR3 length: 16 residues. The CDR3 DNA reads TGTGCCAGCAGTTTATACGGGGGAGGGCCAACCTACGAGCAGTACTTC. This gives the protein CASSLYGGGPTYEQYF.

This sequence joins TRBV28 and TRBJ1-5, with TRBD1 matching over 12 bases. Germline CDR1 reads MDHEN; CDR2 reads SYDVKM. The CDR3 is 18 amino acids. V gave up 7 bases and J gave up 2 bases; unmatched junction bases: 12. This chain's CDR3 is CASTPAGTGGSGNQPQHF. CDR3 nucleotide sequence: TGTGCCAGCACCCCCGCCGGGACAGGGGGCAGTGGCAATCAGCCCCAGCATTTT.

This clone was detected many times. This rearrangement joins TRBV7-9 to TRBJ1-6, with a weak D call TRBD1 (6 bases). Trimming shortened V by 4 bases and J by 14 bases, and 12 bases separated the two germline ends. Germline V CDR1 and CDR2: SEHNR, FQNEAQ (reference sequence). The CDR3 extends over 12 amino acids. The CDR3 is CASSSTTGTLHF. CDR3 sequence (DNA): TGTGCCAGCAGCTCGACGACAGGCACCCTCCACTTT.

This sequence joins TRBV28 and TRBJ2-2; 7 bases are shared with TRBD1. There are 14 residues in the CDR3. Trimming at V came to 3 bases and at J to 6 bases, leaving 4 bases not matched to a gene. Germline V lookup: CDR1 MDHEN, CDR2 SYDVKM. Here the CDR3 reads CASSLIRGPGELFF. CDR3 in DNA: TGTGCCAGCAGTTTGATAAGGGGGCCCGGGGAGCTGTTTTTT.

The chain carries TRBV10-3 and TRBJ1-1; perhaps TRBD1 as D (5 bases). CDR1 is ENHRY, CDR2 SYGVKD, per germline. Deletions cut 8 bases from V and 3 bases from J, with 13 bases between. CDR3 length: 13 residues. DNA for the CDR3: TGTGCCATCCAGCGGGGGTTCGACACTGAAGCTTTCTTT. Translation gives CAIQRGFDTEAFF.

The chain combines TRBV30 with TRBJ2-1, with TRBD2 matching 7 bases. The J segment lost 10 bases and the V segment lost 0 bases, leaving 6 bases of the junction unmatched. Germline V gene data show CDR1 as GTSNPN and CDR2 as SVGIG (reference sequence). This CDR3 spans 13 amino acids. The CDR3 DNA sequence: TGTGCCTGGAGTGTCGCGGGAGCAGGGGAGCAGTTCTTC. It encodes CAWSVAGAGEQFF.

The CDR3 DNA is TGCAGCGTTGCTGAAAACATTCAGTACTTC. Its protein is CSVAENIQYF. The genes are TRBV29-1 and TRBJ2-4, with D hard to call. CDR3 length equals 10 residues. Germline values: CDR1 SQVTM, CDR2 ANQGSEA. V lost 4 bases and J lost 5, with 3 bases in between. The variable domain in full, completed from reference TRBV29-1 and TRBJ2-4, reads SAVISQKPSRDICQRGTSLTIQCQVDSQVTMMFWYRQQPGQSLTLIATANQGSEATYESGFVIDKFPISRPNLTFSTLTVSNMSPEDSSIYLCSVAENIQYFGAGTRLSVL.

The V and J genes are TRBV28 and TRBJ2-7, with a tentative D call TRBD2 (5 bases). This CDR3 comprises 11 residues. V dropped 3 bases and J dropped 9 bases, with 9 bases sitting between them. From germline, CDR1 is MDHEN and CDR2 SYDVKM. The DNA of the CDR3 is TGTGCCAGCAGTTTCGGGATTAGGCAGTACTTC. Translating it yields CASSFGIRQYF.

This clone has just one count. The chain uses TRBV19 and TRBJ2-3; tentatively, D is TRBD1 (6 bases). The germline V and J ends were trimmed by 3 bases and 4 bases, with 8 bases remaining between them. This CDR3 has 13 residues. CDR1 is LNHDA, CDR2 SQIVND, per germline (reference sequence). This chain's CDR3 is CASSMNRADTQYF. CDR3 in DNA: TGTGCCAGTAGTATGAACAGGGCAGATACGCAGTATTTT.

CDR3 bases: TGTGCCAGCAGTTACGGACAGGGTGGTGGAAACACCATATATTTT. It specifies CASSYGQGGGNTIYF. The chain links TRBV6-5 to TRBJ1-3, with 8 bases matching TRBD1. Germline CDR1 reads MNHEY; CDR2 reads SVGAGI. The V segment lost 2 bases and the J segment 3 bases; nucleotides outside the gene matches: 3. The CDR3 is made up of 15 amino acids.

The chain uses TRBV11-2 and TRBJ1-5, with 8 bases lining up with TRBD1. Germline-derived CDR1 and CDR2 are SGHAT and FQNNGV. The V and J ends lost 5 bases and 3 bases, in that order; junction bases with no gene match: 6. The CDR3 has 15 residues. The CDR3 coding sequence is TGTGCCAGCAGCCCCCGACAGGGGTACAATCAGCCCCAGCATTTT. Protein: CASSPRQGYNQPQHF.

The chain joins TRBV19 to TRBJ1-2; no definite D call. The CDR3 is made up of 17 amino acids. V shed 4 bases and J shed 5 bases, with 23 bases lying between them. Germline CDR1 LNHDA, CDR2 SQIVND (reference sequence). DNA of the CDR3: TGTGCCAGTAGTACATCGGTTATGACTGCCCTGGCGTATGGCTACACCTTC. It encodes CASSTSVMTALAYGYTF.

This clone has just a few counts. The chain has TRBV19 and TRBJ2-6; TRBD2 matches 9 bases. Per the germline V gene, CDR1 is LNHDA and CDR2 is SQIVND (reference sequence). V shed 3 bases and J 1 base; nucleotides not matched to a gene: 4. The CDR3 is 17 amino acids. The CDR3 loop is CASSMDSGRSGANVLTF. Here the CDR3 DNA reads TGTGCCAGTAGTATGGACAGCGGGAGGTCTGGGGCCAACGTCCTGACTTTC.

V and J are TRBV5-1 and TRBJ1-1; D perhaps matches TRBD1 (5 bases). In germline, CDR1 is SGHRS, CDR2 YFSETQ. The V gene lost 4 bases and the J gene lost 0 bases, with 10 bases spanning the gap. CDR3 length equals 14 residues. The CDR3 DNA reads as TGCGCCAGCAGCCCGGGGGATCTGAACACTGAAGCTTTCTTT. This sequence encodes CASSPGDLNTEAFF. The full variable domain, with the rest looked up from reference TRBV5-1 and TRBJ1-1, is KAGVTQTPRYLIKTRGQQVTLSCSPISGHRSVSWYQQTPGQGLQFLFEYFSETQRNKGNFPGRFSGRQFSNSRSEMNVSTLELGDSALYLCASSPGDLNTEAFFGQGTRLTVV.

The gene calls are TRBV10-3 and TRBJ2-3, with 9 nucleotides matching TRBD2. The V gene end was trimmed by 6 bases and the J gene end by 0 bases; junction bases not matched to a gene: 13. This CDR3 is built from 18 residues. From germline, CDR1 is ENHRY and CDR2 SYGVKD. The DNA of the CDR3 is TGTGCCATCAGAGAGAGTACCGGGACTAGCAGCAGCACAGATACGCAGTATTTT. Its protein product is CAIRESTGTSSSTDTQYF.